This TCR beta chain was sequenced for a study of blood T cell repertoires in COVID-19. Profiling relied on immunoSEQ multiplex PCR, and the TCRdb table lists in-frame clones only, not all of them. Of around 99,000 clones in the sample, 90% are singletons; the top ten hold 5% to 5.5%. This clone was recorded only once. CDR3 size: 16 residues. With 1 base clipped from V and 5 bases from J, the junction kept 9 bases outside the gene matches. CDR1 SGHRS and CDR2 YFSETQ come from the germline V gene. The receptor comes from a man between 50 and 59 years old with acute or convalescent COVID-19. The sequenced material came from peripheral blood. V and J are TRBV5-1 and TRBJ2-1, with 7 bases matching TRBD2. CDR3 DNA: TGCGCCAGCAGCTTGCTGGGGGACTACAGTGACAATGAGCAGTTCTTC. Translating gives CASSLLGDYSDNEQFF.